A few counts support the clone carrying this T cell receptor beta chain. This sample was taken from a study of CD8 T cells in Susac syndrome. TCR beta from blood CD8+ and CD4+ T cells was sequenced. It was negative isolation that provided the CD8+ and CD4+ T cells, whereas TEMRA cells were enriched by FACS. Random hexamers primed reverse transcription of about 0.45 to 1 ug RNA. The immunoSEQ assay covered 54 Vbeta and 13 Jbeta segments for CDR3. Using its own MiXCR run on the immunoSEQ multiplex PCR reads, TCRdb lists one record per CDR3 protein. The sample shows 150,000 to 200,000 distinct CDR3 sequences, around 95% of them seen only once. Per germline, CDR1 SGHAT and CDR2 FQNNGV. V lost 4 bases, J lost 9 bases, and 23 bases lay in between. The CDR3 spans 16 residues.

This receptor was taken from a human donor in good health. Sequencing used CD4+ T cells from PBMCs. The chain uses TRBV11-2 and TRBJ2-3, with D perhaps being TRBD1 or TRBD2 (5 bases each). This CDR3 is CASSSGTGRPTGTQYF. CDR3 in DNA: TGTGCCAGCAGCTCCGGAACGGGACGCCCGACGGGGACGCAGTATTTT.